One sample yielded the 10 T cell receptor beta chains listed below, sequenced in a study of cytomegalovirus exposure and HLA in healthy donors. The PCR had 60 Vbeta and 13 Jbeta primers. Profiling relied on immunoSEQ multiplex PCR, and the TCRdb table lists in-frame clones only, not all of them. The data show 100,000 to 150,000 clones, roughly 82% seen once. The sample comprised PBMCs. The receptor set was obtained from a woman between 18 and 29 years old in good health and CMV-seronegative.

V gene TRBV2 combines with J gene TRBJ2-1, with 9 bases fitting TRBD2. J lost 5 bases, V lost 5 bases, and 10 bases had no gene match. The CDR3 extends over 16 amino acids. Germline CDR1 SNHLY, CDR2 FYNNEI. CDR3 DNA sequence: TGTGCCAGCAGTCCCGGACTAGCGAAATGGGACAATGAGCAGTTCTTC. This translates into CASSPGLAKWDNEQFF.

The chain recombines TRBV7-9 with TRBJ2-1; D perhaps matches TRBD2 (5 bases). The CDR3 covers 14 residues. V dropped 5 bases and J dropped 10 bases, with 18 bases sitting between them. Germline V gene data show CDR1 as SEHNR and CDR2 as FQNEAQ (reference sequence). The CDR3 sequence: CASSGEGLGIEQFF. DNA for the CDR3: TGTGCCAGCAGCGGGGAAGGGCTCGGGATCGAGCAGTTCTTC. Looking up the rest from reference TRBV7-9 and TRBJ2-1 gives the full variable domain: DTGVSQNPRHKITKRGQNVTFRCDPISEHNRLYWYRQTLGQGPEFLTYFQNEAQLEKSRLLSDRFSAERPKGSFSTLEIQRTEQGDSAMYLCASSGEGLGIEQFFGPGTRLTVL.

On this clone: This sample includes further DNA sequences coding for the same CDR3. The J gene is TRBJ1-1, the V gene TRBV5-1, with D unclear. Trimming removed 0 bases at V and 5 bases at J, with 5 bases between. The CDR3 runs 12 residues. The germline gives CDR1 SGHRS, CDR2 YFSETQ. CDR3 DNA: TGCGCCAGCAGCTTGGGGGCGACTGAAGCTTTCTTT. Translation: CASSLGATEAFF.

V usage is TRBV5-4 and J usage is TRBJ2-7; D remains unclear. The CDR3 sequence is 15 residues long. V lost 2 bases to trimming and J lost 0 bases, with 12 bases between them. Germline CDR1 and CDR2: SGHNT and YYREEE (reference sequence). The CDR3 loop is CASSLVSGYSYEQYF. For the CDR3, the DNA is TGTGCCAGCAGCTTAGTATCCGGGTACTCCTACGAGCAGTACTTC.

The genes are TRBV6-5 and TRBJ1-2, with D perhaps matching TRBD1 (6 bases). CDR3 length equals 13 residues. Germline CDR1 and CDR2: MNHEY and SVGAGI. V was trimmed by 2 bases and J by 8 bases, leaving 12 bases between them. The CDR3 sequence: CASSYPGGGGYTF. For the CDR3, the DNA is TGTGCCAGCAGTTACCCGGGTGGGGGCGGCTACACCTTC.

The chain has TRBV11-1 and TRBJ1-5; tentative D call: TRBD1 (5 bases). Germline V gives CDR1 SGHAT, CDR2 FQDESV (reference sequence). V was cut by 9 bases and J by 5 bases, with 14 bases left in between. The CDR3 runs to 13 residues. CDR3 coding DNA: TGTGCCAGTCAGCCCCACAGGTATCAGCCCCAGCATTTT. Amino acids: CASQPHRYQPQHF.

This clone was seen a single time. The chain recombines TRBV27 with TRBJ1-2; tentative D call: TRBD1 (6 bases). The CDR3 length is 16 residues. V gave up 3 bases and J gave up 0 bases, with 14 bases separating them. Germline CDR1 is MNHEY and CDR2 is SMNVEV (reference sequence). This chain's CDR3 is CASSFLGQRTNYGYTF. The CDR3 nucleotides read TGTGCCAGCAGTTTCCTAGGACAGAGAACTAACTATGGCTACACCTTC.

This chain's CDR3 is CASSQDDRPENTEAFF. Written as DNA, the CDR3 is TGCGCCAGCAGCCAAGACGACAGACCCGAGAACACTGAAGCTTTCTTT. The chain is built from TRBV4-3 and TRBJ1-1; D is possibly TRBD1 (5 bases). This CDR3 has 16 residues. V was cut by 0 bases and J by 1 base, with 12 bases left in between. The germline V gene encodes CDR1 LGHNA and CDR2 YSLEER.

The V gene is TRBV5-1, the J gene TRBJ2-1, with 8 bases identical to TRBD2. The CDR3 consists of 15 residues. CDR1 is SGHRS, CDR2 YFSETQ, per germline. V was clipped by 0 bases and J by 5 bases; unmatched bases: 4. The chain's CDR3 is CASSLVAGTHNEQFF. CDR3 nucleotide sequence: TGCGCCAGCAGCTTGGTAGCGGGAACCCACAATGAGCAGTTCTTC.

This rearrangement joins TRBV19 to TRBJ1-3, with TRBD1 matching over 9 bases. CDR1 LNHDA and CDR2 SQIVND come from the germline V gene (reference sequence). The V and J ends lost 7 bases and 0 bases, in that order; junction bases with no gene match: 10. The CDR3 is 17 residues long. The CDR3 DNA follows: TGTGCCAGTACCCCCCACGCGGGACAGGGCTCTGGAAACACCATATATTTT. Its protein product is CASTPHAGQGSGNTIYF.